The rows below give T cell receptor beta chains drawn from one sample of a study of cytomegalovirus exposure and HLA in healthy donors. Sequencing was performed with immunoSEQ multiplex PCR; in TCRdb, only in-frame clones are kept and a portion is missing. Of about 140,000 clones listed, 88% were seen once; the top ten hold 0.51%. The sequenced sample consisted of PBMCs. The source is a woman aged 40-49 years in good health and CMV-seronegative. CDR3s include the opening cysteine and the closing phenylalanine or tryptophan. A D gene is named only where the DNA matches it firmly. Clone size appears in some rows only: once, few, many, or a class for an expanded clone.

once	TRBJ2-3	TRBV7-3	NA	TGTGCCAGCAGCTTAACGCGCACCTCGAGCACAGATACGCAGTATTTT	CASSLTRTSSTDTQYF
once	TRBJ1-4	TRBV7-2	TRBD1	TGTGCCAGCAGACCTGACAGGGGAGCTGAAAAACTGTTTTTT	CASRPDRGAEKLFF
NA	TRBJ1-4	TRBV7-9	NA	TGTGCCAGCAGCTTAGTAAACCAGGGCCCAGAGGAAAAACTGTTTTTT	CASSLVNQGPEEKLFF
NA	TRBJ1-2	TRBV6-5	NA	TGTGCCAGCAGTTACTCGCGCACGAACTATGGCTACACCTTC	CASSYSRTNYGYTF
once	TRBJ1-2	TRBV30	NA	TGTGCCTGGAGTGTAGCTGGGGCGCATATTTTTACAGGCTACACCTTC	CAWSVAGAHIFTGYTF
NA	TRBJ1-1	TRBV1	NA	TGCACCAGCAGCCAAGATCTCCAGGGGGGAAACACTGAAGCTTTCTTT	CTSSQDLQGGNTEAFF
NA	TRBJ2-1	TRBV9	TRBD2	TGTGCCAGCAGCGTAGTGGGCGGGAGGAATGAGCAGTTCTTC	CASSVVGGRNEQFF
NA	TRBJ1-1	TRBV10-2	TRBD1	TGCGCCAGCCTACAGGGGAGGTGGAACACTGAAGCTTTCTTT	CASLQGRWNTEAFF
NA	TRBJ1-2	TRBV5-6	NA	TGTGCCAGCAGCTCAAAGACAGGCCACTATGGCTACACCTTC	CASSSKTGHYGYTF
NA	TRBJ2-7	TRBV19	TRBD1	TGTGCCAGTATTATCGGACAGGACTACGAGCAGTACTTC	CASIIGQDYEQYF
once	TRBJ2-7	TRBV6-1	TRBD2	TGTGCCAGCAGTTTAACTAGCGGGAGGGGATACGAGCAGTACTTC	CASSLTSGRGYEQYF
NA	TRBJ2-1	TRBV5-4	TRBD2	TGTGCCAGCAGCTTGGGCGGGAGTAATTACAATGAGCAGTTCTTC	CASSLGGSNYNEQFF
NA	TRBJ2-1	TRBV11-3	TRBD2	TGTGCCAGCAGCCTCCAGGGGAGCGGGAGATCCGATGAGCAGTTCTTC	CASSLQGSGRSDEQFF
NA	TRBJ2-7	TRBV7-9	NA	TGTGCCAGCAGCCCCCAGGGCCCCCTGTACGAGCAGTACTTC	CASSPQGPLYEQYF
NA	TRBJ2-1	TRBV2	TRBD2	TGTGCCAGCAGGATCGGGACTAGCGGGAACAATGAGCAGTTCTTC	CASRIGTSGNNEQFF